Listed here are 15 T cell receptor beta chains from one sample, sequenced in a study of shared clonotypes between healthy human individuals. The table came from immunoSEQ multiplex PCR; TCRdb's copy has only in-frame clones and leaves some out. The data contain millions of clones, roughly 94% of them singletons. Sequencing used naive CD4+ T cells sorted from blood. Subset given: CD45RA+ positively selected. The receptors were gathered from a man between 18 and 35 years old in good health.

This sequence joins TRBV6-5 and TRBJ2-1; TRBD1 aligns across 7 bases. The CDR3 runs to 15 residues. CDR1 and CDR2 from the germline V gene are MNHEY and SVGAGI. V was clipped by 1 base and J by 4 bases; unmatched bases: 4. For the CDR3, the DNA is TGTGCCAGCAGTTACTTCCGGGACAGTTACAATGAGCAGTTCTTC. Translating gives CASSYFRDSYNEQFF.

The chain joins TRBV18 to TRBJ1-1; D unresolved. Trimming cost V 4 bases and J 1 base, with 7 bases left between them. The V gene's germline CDR1 is KGHSH and CDR2 LQKENI. This CDR3 spans 13 amino acids. The chain's CDR3 is CASSQHRNTEAFF. The CDR3 DNA reads as TGTGCCAGCTCACAACACAGGAACACTGAAGCTTTCTTT.

Turning to this clone: The sample contains more than one DNA sequence encoding this CDR3. CDR3 DNA sequence: TGTGCCAGCAGCGTAGGACAGGGTGGAACAGATACGCAGTATTTT. Amino acids: CASSVGQGGTDTQYF. The gene calls are TRBV9 and TRBJ2-3; 7 nucleotides agree with TRBD1. Unmatched junction bases numbered 4, after V lost 0 bases and J lost 3 bases. The CDR3 is made up of 15 amino acids. Germline V CDR1 and CDR2: SGDLS, YYNGEE.

V gene TRBV4-1 combines with J gene TRBJ1-1, with D possibly matching TRBD1 (5 bases). Germline CDR1 is MGHRA and CDR2 is YSYEKL. Trimming removed 1 base at V and 6 bases at J, with 9 bases between. The CDR3 totals 13 residues. The CDR3 coding sequence is TGCGCCAGCAGCCAAGGGGGCAGGGCTGAAGCTTTCTTT. Translated: CASSQGGRAEAFF.

The chain links TRBV30 to TRBJ1-3; D ambiguous. The CDR3 is 15 residues long. Germline CDR1 reads GTSNPN; CDR2 reads SVGIG (reference sequence). Trimming left V 6 bases short and J 0 bases short, with 15 bases between. The CDR3 spells CACRLDTYSGNTIYF. The CDR3, as DNA: TGTGCCTGTAGACTAGACACTTACTCTGGAAACACCATATATTTT.

The chain uses TRBV10-3 and TRBJ1-5; 9 nucleotides agree with TRBD1. Germline CDR1 ENHRY, CDR2 SYGVKD. The CDR3 consists of 15 residues. The ends lost 6 bases at V and 3 bases at J; junction bases unmatched: 6. The CDR3 nucleotides are TGTGCCATCAGCGGGGGACAGGGACCCAATCAGCCCCAGCATTTT. Translating gives CAISGGQGPNQPQHF.

This chain uses TRBV30 with TRBJ1-5, with TRBD1 matching over 7 bases. With V trimmed by 8 bases and J by 4 bases, 8 bases remained unmatched. This CDR3 comprises 13 residues. Germline CDR1 reads GTSNPN; CDR2 reads SVGIG (reference sequence). Here the CDR3 reads CARSTGPNQPQHF. CDR3 coding DNA: TGTGCCCGATCGACAGGGCCTAATCAGCCCCAGCATTTT.

The gene calls are TRBV10-3 and TRBJ2-7; D is perhaps TRBD1 or TRBD2 (5 bases each). CDR3 length: 14 residues. Germline CDR1 is ENHRY and CDR2 is SYGVKD. Trimming took 4 bases from V and 6 from J, leaving 16 bases between them. The CDR3 reads CAISGDPAFGEQYF. CDR3 coding DNA: TGTGCCATCAGTGGGGACCCCGCCTTCGGCGAGCAGTACTTC.

V and J are TRBV4-1 and TRBJ1-6; tentatively, D is TRBD1 (6 bases). Trimming took off 1 base at V and 7 bases at J, with 11 bases between the two ends. The CDR3 contains 15 residues. Germline-derived CDR1 and CDR2 are MGHRA and YSYEKL. CDR3 region: CASSQGDRKNSPLHF. DNA of the CDR3: TGCGCCAGCAGCCAAGGTGACAGGAAGAATTCACCCCTCCACTTT.

The chain links TRBV10-2 to TRBJ2-7; 11 bases match TRBD2. There are 14 residues in the CDR3. Germline values: CDR1 WSHSY, CDR2 SAAADI. Germline trimming cut 8 bases from V and 4 bases from J; bases unmatched to any gene: 7. CDR3 nucleotide sequence: TGCGCCAGCCAAAGACTAGCGGGAATTTACGAGCAGTACTTC. Translated: CASQRLAGIYEQYF.

V usage is TRBV7-8 and J usage is TRBJ1-5; D not certain. Germline V gives CDR1 SGHVS, CDR2 FQNEAQ. Trimming left V 2 bases short and J 2 bases short, with 10 bases between. This CDR3 contains 15 residues. CDR3 coding DNA: TGTGCCAGCAGCTTAACGGAGGTCCGCAATCAGCCCCAGCATTTT. Translation: CASSLTEVRNQPQHF.

The rearrangement uses TRBV7-2 and TRBJ2-2; D uncertain. The CDR3 loop spans 13 amino acids. Germline assignment: CDR1 SGHTA and CDR2 FQGNSA. Trimming took off 1 base at V and 9 bases at J, with 9 bases between the two ends. CDR3 sequence reads: CASSLDHGRELFF. The CDR3 bases are TGTGCCAGCAGCTTAGATCACGGCCGGGAGCTGTTTTTT.

This clone was seen just once. The chain links TRBV6-5 to TRBJ2-5; D gene uncertain. The germline CDR1 and CDR2 sequences are MNHEY and SVGAGI. This CDR3 is built from 14 residues. With 0 bases removed from V and 5 bases from J, the gap between germline ends came to 10 bases. In DNA, the CDR3 is TGTGCCAGCAGTTACTCGATCCAAAGGGAGACCCAGTACTTC. Protein sequence: CASSYSIQRETQYF.

In DNA, the CDR3 is TGCGCCAGCAGCCGGACAGGGGGTGAAGAAAAACTGTTTTTT. It codes for CASSRTGGEEKLFF. V and J are TRBV5-1 and TRBJ1-4; TRBD1 matches 10 bases. Germline CDR1 SGHRS, CDR2 YFSETQ. J lost 8 bases, V lost 4 bases, and 5 bases had no gene match. This CDR3 has 14 amino acids.

J is TRBJ2-1 and V is TRBV25-1, with 8 positions matching TRBD2. V shed 2 bases, J shed 4 bases, and the junction held 7 bases outside the gene matches. Germline CDR1 reads MGHDK; CDR2 reads SYGVNS. The length of the CDR3 is 16 residues. The CDR3 DNA sequence: TGTGCCAGCAGTGAAATGTCTAGCGGGTTGTACAATGAGCAGTTCTTC. This codes for CASSEMSSGLYNEQFF.